Below, 4 T cell receptor beta chains from the same sample are listed, as sequenced in a study of T-cell reconstitution after alpha-beta-depleted transplantation in children. Unique molecular identifiers were used in preparing the TCRbeta library. In TCRdb, the PCR reads were re-called with MiXCR into one record per CDR3 protein. The data contain more than 550,000 distinct CDR3 sequences, about 10% of them singletons. The sequencing here drew on PBMCs from the stem cell graft donor, taken from the stem cell graft. The receptors shown here come from a human donor who donated a stem cell graft to a child with acute myeloid leukemia.

This clonotype was observed many times. J is TRBJ2-7 and V is TRBV28, with D possibly matching TRBD1 (6 bases). Germline CDR1 MDHEN, CDR2 SYDVKM. This CDR3 contains 15 residues. Trimming removed 5 bases from V and 6 bases from J, with 20 bases in between. CDR3 in DNA: TGTGCCAGCAGTGCCCCTTCGGTAGGGGGAAGCGAGCAGTACTTC. Its protein is CASSAPSVGGSEQYF.

The rearrangement uses TRBV20-1 and TRBJ2-7; D might be TRBD1 or TRBD2, each matching 5 bases. Germline CDR1 and CDR2: DFQATT and SNEGSKA (reference sequence). This CDR3 spans 13 amino acids. Trimming pared 1 base from V and 3 bases from J, leaving 10 bases between. The CDR3: CSARAGTLYEQYF. CDR3 in DNA: TGCAGTGCTAGAGCCGGGACCCTCTACGAGCAGTACTTC.

This clonotype was detected only a few times. This chain connects TRBV11-2 to TRBJ2-2, with unresolved D. CDR3 size: 16 residues. Germline CDR1 is SGHAT and CDR2 is FQNNGV. Between the trimmed V and J ends, which lost 2 bases and 0 bases, there was a span of 10 bases. CDR3 sequence (DNA): TGTGCCAGCAGCTTAATAGCAGCCGCGAACACCGGGGAGCTGTTTTTT. This encodes CASSLIAAANTGELFF.

This clonotype occurred many times. The chain recombines TRBV27 with TRBJ2-5; 11 bases agree with TRBD1. The CDR3 totals 18 residues. The germline V gene encodes CDR1 MNHEY and CDR2 SMNVEV (reference sequence). Trimming took 3 bases from V and 0 from J; bases not matched to a gene: 9. The CDR3 nucleotides read TGTGCCAGCAGTTTCCTTAGAAGGACAGGGGGCGACCAAGAGACCCAGTACTTC. Amino acids: CASSFLRRTGGDQETQYF.